Listed below are T cell receptor beta chains from one sample, sequenced in a study of beta chain features in type 1 diabetes. Produced via immunoSEQ multiplex PCR; TCRdb's table is partial and in-frame only. The table includes about 360,000 clones, roughly 13% detected once. The sequenced material came from naive CD4+ T cells from blood. Every receptor here comes from a man aged 18 to 35 in good health. The CDR3 runs from the conserved cysteine through the conserved F or W. D genes are given only for firm matches. Size values are once, few and many counts, or a class for expanded clones, and some rows have none.

J | D | V | size | CDR3 | DNA
TRBJ2-2 | NA | TRBV7-3 | once | CASSSEGRGITGELFF | TGTGCCAGCAGCTCAGAAGGTAGAGGGATCACCGGGGAGCTGTTTTTT
TRBJ2-6 | NA | TRBV9 | few | CASSVSPTAGANVLTF | TGTGCCAGCAGCGTTTCCCCTACCGCGGGGGCCAACGTCCTGACTTTC
TRBJ2-3 | NA | TRBV7-8 | few | CASSLTYRPDTDTQYF | TGTGCCAGCAGCTTAACATACAGACCTGACACAGATACGCAGTATTTT
TRBJ1-5 | NA | TRBV9 | few | CASSVEAGNQPQHF | TGTGCCAGCAGCGTTGAGGCCGGGAATCAGCCCCAGCATTTT
TRBJ1-3 | TRBD1 | TRBV6-6 | NA | CASILQGAGNTIYF | TGTGCCAGCATCCTGCAGGGGGCTGGAAACACCATATATTTT
TRBJ2-1 | TRBD2 | TRBV6-4 | few | CASSGGGNEQFF | TGTGCCAGCAGTGGGGGGGGCAATGAGCAGTTCTTC
TRBJ2-3 | NA | TRBV7-2 | few | CASSRTRNTDTQYF | TGTGCCAGCAGCCGTACAAGAAACACAGATACGCAGTATTTT
TRBJ1-2 | NA | TRBV30 | NA | CAYSPITVSYGYTF | TGTGCCTACAGCCCAATAACAGTCAGCTATGGCTACACCTTC
TRBJ1-2 | NA | TRBV5-1 | NA | CASGFGFGVANYGYTF | TGCGCCAGCGGGTTTGGATTCGGGGTCGCTAACTATGGCTACACCTTC
TRBJ2-1 | NA | TRBV4-1 | NA | CASSQDFNINEQFF | TGCGCCAGCAGCCAAGATTTTAATATCAATGAGCAGTTCTTC
TRBJ2-1 | NA | TRBV15 | NA | CATSSSTGPRYNEQFF | TGTGCCACCAGCAGTTCGACAGGCCCACGCTACAATGAGCAGTTCTTC
TRBJ2-2 | NA | TRBV28 | few | CASRTSNGELFF | TGTGCCAGCAGGACATCCAACGGGGAGCTGTTTTTT
TRBJ2-3 | NA | TRBV29-1 | NA | CSVEISGTDTQYF | TGCAGCGTTGAAATATCGGGGACAGATACGCAGTATTTT
TRBJ2-7 | TRBD2 | TRBV10-3 | NA | CASQVGPGGWEQYF | TGTGCCAGCCAAGTCGGACCGGGAGGGTGGGAGCAGTACTTC
TRBJ2-1 | NA | TRBV7-3 | few | CASSLTRGEQFF | TGTGCCAGCAGCTTAACGCGGGGCGAGCAGTTCTTC
TRBJ2-3 | NA | TRBV28 | few | CASTPGPDTQYF | TGTGCCAGCACCCCTGGGCCAGATACGCAGTATTTT
TRBJ2-7 | TRBD1 | TRBV11-2 | few | CASSLESWAGGYEQYF | TGTGCCAGCAGCTTAGAGTCCTGGGCAGGGGGCTACGAGCAGTACTTC
TRBJ1-4 | NA | TRBV30 | NA | CAWSTRLPTNEKLFF | TGTGCCTGGAGTACCCGACTGCCAACTAATGAAAAACTGTTTTTT
TRBJ1-6 | TRBD1 | TRBV7-9 | few | CASSSPGQSSYNSPLHF | TGTGCCAGCAGCTCCCCGGGACAGAGCTCCTATAATTCACCCCTCCACTTT
TRBJ1-2 | NA | TRBV5-6 | NA | CASSSVDRLYGYTF | TGTGCCAGCAGCTCCGTTGACAGGCTTTATGGCTACACCTTC
TRBJ2-1 | NA | TRBV11-2 | NA | CASSLDRTYNEQFF | TGTGCCAGCAGCTTAGATCGTACTTACAATGAGCAGTTCTTC
TRBJ2-7 | NA | TRBV14 | few | CASSQDHSLYEQYF | TGTGCCAGCAGCCAAGATCACAGCCTCTACGAGCAGTACTTC
TRBJ1-2 | NA | TRBV5-6 | NA | CASSLAANYGYTF | TGTGCCAGCAGCTTGGCGGCTAACTATGGCTACACCTTC
TRBJ1-5 | NA | TRBV30 | NA | CAWSVSGINQPQHF | TGTGCCTGGAGTGTATCGGGGATCAATCAGCCCCAGCATTTT
TRBJ2-7 | NA | TRBV5-1 | NA | CASSPDWTNYEQYF | TGCGCCAGCAGCCCCGACTGGACTAACTACGAGCAGTACTTC
TRBJ1-4 | NA | TRBV6-5 | NA | CASRDSYEKLFF | TGTGCCAGCAGGGACAGTTATGAAAAACTGTTTTTT
TRBJ2-4 | TRBD1 | TRBV18 | few | CASSNTGEAKNIQYF | TGTGCCAGCTCAAATACAGGGGAAGCCAAAAACATTCAGTACTTC
TRBJ2-1 | TRBD2 | TRBV25-1 | NA | CASSEASGRYNEQFF | TGTGCCAGCAGTGAGGCTAGCGGGAGGTACAATGAGCAGTTCTTC
TRBJ2-6 | NA | TRBV5-6 | NA | CASSPLLSGANVLTF | TGTGCCAGCAGCCCCCTACTCTCTGGGGCCAACGTCCTGACTTTC
TRBJ2-5 | NA | TRBV2 | few | CATQGEAQETQYF | TGTGCCACCCAGGGGGAGGCCCAAGAGACCCAGTACTTC
TRBJ2-1 | NA | TRBV9 | NA | CASSVGSGAGNEQFF | TGTGCCAGCAGCGTAGGTAGCGGAGCAGGAAATGAGCAGTTCTTC
TRBJ1-2 | NA | TRBV7-2 | few | CASSSPLGLYGYTF | TGTGCCAGCAGCTCCCCCCTCGGGTTGTATGGCTACACCTTC
TRBJ1-4 | NA | TRBV30 | NA | CACRQMLTNEKLFF | TGTGCCTGCCGCCAGATGTTGACTAATGAAAAACTGTTTTTT
TRBJ2-1 | TRBD2 | TRBV9 | NA | CASSLRLAASSYNEQFF | TGTGCCAGCAGCTTAAGACTAGCAGCTAGCTCCTACAATGAGCAGTTCTTC
TRBJ1-1 | NA | TRBV9 | NA | CASSVEQANTEAFF | TGTGCCAGCAGCGTAGAACAGGCAAACACTGAAGCTTTCTTT
TRBJ2-3 | TRBD2 | TRBV5-4 | NA | CASSLDGRGGKDTQYF | TGTGCCAGCAGCTTGGATGGGCGGGGGGGAAAGGATACGCAGTATTTT
TRBJ2-3 | NA | TRBV2 | NA | CASSYSGPRVGTDTQYF | TGTGCCAGCAGTTACTCAGGGCCCCGGGTTGGTACAGATACGCAGTATTTT
TRBJ2-7 | NA | TRBV28 | few | CASSLGSGKANYEQYF | TGTGCCAGCAGTTTGGGGAGCGGAAAAGCGAACTACGAGCAGTACTTC
TRBJ2-2 | NA | TRBV7-2 | NA | CASSLTGNTGELFF | TGTGCCAGCAGCTTAACCGGGAACACCGGGGAGCTGTTTTTT
TRBJ2-2 | NA | TRBV6-5 | NA | CASSLQEGNTGELFF | TGTGCCAGCAGCCTACAGGAGGGGAACACCGGGGAGCTGTTTTTT
TRBJ1-5 | NA | TRBV7-8 | few | CASSLSRGRGDQPQHF | TGTGCCAGCAGCTTAAGCAGGGGAAGGGGAGACCAGCCCCAGCATTTT
TRBJ1-6 | NA | TRBV15 | few | CATSGGGGTNSPLHF | TGTGCCACCAGCGGCGGCGGGGGGACAAATTCACCCCTCCACTTT
TRBJ1-2 | NA | TRBV6-6 | NA | CASSYSKGQGSGGYTF | TGTGCCAGCAGTTACTCGAAGGGGCAGGGCAGTGGTGGCTACACCTTC